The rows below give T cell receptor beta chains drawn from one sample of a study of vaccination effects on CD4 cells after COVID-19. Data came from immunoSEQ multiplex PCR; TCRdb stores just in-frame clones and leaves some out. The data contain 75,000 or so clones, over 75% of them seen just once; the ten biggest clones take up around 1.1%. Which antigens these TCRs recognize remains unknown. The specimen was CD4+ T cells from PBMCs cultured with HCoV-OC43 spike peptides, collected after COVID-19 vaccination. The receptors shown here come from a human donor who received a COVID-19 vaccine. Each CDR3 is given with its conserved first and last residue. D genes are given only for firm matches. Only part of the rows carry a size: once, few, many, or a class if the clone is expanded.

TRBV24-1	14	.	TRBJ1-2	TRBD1	TGTGCCACCAGTGGGACAGGGCTTACCTATGGCTACACCTTC	CATSGTGLTYGYTF
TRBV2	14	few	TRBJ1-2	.	TGTGCCAGCAGTGAAGCGCTTGCAGGATATGGCTACACCTTC	CASSEALAGYGYTF
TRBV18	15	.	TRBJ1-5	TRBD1	TGTGCCAGCTCTCCACGTGGACAGGCGAATCAGCCCCAGCATTTT	CASSPRGQANQPQHF
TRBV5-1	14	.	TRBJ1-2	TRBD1	TGCGCCAGCAGCTTGGGGGACGACAGGGACGGCTACACCTTC	CASSLGDDRDGYTF
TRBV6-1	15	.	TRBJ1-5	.	TGTGCCAGCAGTGAAGTGGGGGTGAGCAATCAGCCCCAGCATTTT	CASSEVGVSNQPQHF
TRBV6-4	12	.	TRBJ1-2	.	TGTGCCAGCAGTGGCGAGGGAAATGGCTACACCTTC	CASSGEGNGYTF
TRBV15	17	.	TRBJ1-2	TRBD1	TGTGCCACCAGCAGAGATTTCATGACAGGGGCAGGCTATGGCTACACCTTC	CATSRDFMTGAGYGYTF
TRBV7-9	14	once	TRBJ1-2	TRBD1	TGTGCCAGCAGCCCGACAGGGGAGTATGGTGGCTACACCTTC	CASSPTGEYGGYTF
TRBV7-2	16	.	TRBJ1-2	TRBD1	TGTGCCAGCAGCTCAGGGGGGGCCAGGTTGGAAAGTGGCTACACCTTC	CASSSGGARLESGYTF
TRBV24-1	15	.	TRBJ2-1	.	TGTGCCACCAGTGATTTGCGGGGTGCGGGCAATGAGCAGTTCTTC	CATSDLRGAGNEQFF
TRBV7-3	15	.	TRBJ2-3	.	TGTGCCAGCAGCTATCAACGGACGAGCACAGATACGCAGTATTTT	CASSYQRTSTDTQYF
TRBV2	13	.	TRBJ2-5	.	TGTGCCAGCAGCCCCGACGGCCCGGAGACCCAGTACTTC	CASSPDGPETQYF
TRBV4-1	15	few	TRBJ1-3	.	TGCGCCAGCAGCCAAACAGGGTATGGTGGAAACACCATATATTTT	CASSQTGYGGNTIYF
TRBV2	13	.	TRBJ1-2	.	TGTGCCAGCAGTGAAAACCCCGAATATGGCTACACCTTC	CASSENPEYGYTF
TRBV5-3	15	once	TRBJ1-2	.	TGTGCCAGAAGCTTGTATCGGATAGGAGGGGATGGCTACACCTTC	CARSLYRIGGDGYTF
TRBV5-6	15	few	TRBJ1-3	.	TGTGCCAGCAGCCGCCTACAGTTGGCTGGAAACACCATATATTTT	CASSRLQLAGNTIYF
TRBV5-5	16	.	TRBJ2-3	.	TGTGCCAGCAGCCCCTTCTTGGGGGCCAGCACAGATACGCAGTATTTT	CASSPFLGASTDTQYF
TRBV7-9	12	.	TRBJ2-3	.	TGTGCCAGCAGCCTAGACACAGATACGCAGTATTTT	CASSLDTDTQYF
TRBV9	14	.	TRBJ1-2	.	TGTGCCAGCAGCGGGGTTTGGATCCAGGGCGGCTACACCTTC	CASSGVWIQGGYTF
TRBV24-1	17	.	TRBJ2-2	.	TGTGCCACCAGTGATTCGGGGGGGGACAGGAACACCGGGGAGCTGTTTTTT	CATSDSGGDRNTGELFF
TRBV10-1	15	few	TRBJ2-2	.	TGCGCCAGCAGTGTAGGAGGGGGGGACACCGGGGAGCTGTTTTTT	CASSVGGGDTGELFF
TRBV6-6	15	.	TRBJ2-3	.	TGTGCCAGCAGTTCCACACTAGGACCCGCAGATACGCAGTATTTT	CASSSTLGPADTQYF
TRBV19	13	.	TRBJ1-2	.	TGTGCCAGTAGCCCGACACCGTTCTATGGCTACACCTTC	CASSPTPFYGYTF
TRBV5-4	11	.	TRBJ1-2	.	TGTGCCAGCAGCTTGAACGAGGGCTACACCTTC	CASSLNEGYTF
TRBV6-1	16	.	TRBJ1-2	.	TGTGCCAGCAGTGAAGGACGGGACTCCCGACGGTATGGCTACACCTTC	CASSEGRDSRRYGYTF
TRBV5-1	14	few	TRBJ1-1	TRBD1	TGCGCCAGCACCCAACGGGGACAGTCCACTGAAGCTTTCTTT	CASTQRGQSTEAFF
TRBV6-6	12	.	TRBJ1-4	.	TGTGCCAGCGCTATGGCGAATGAAAAACTGTTTTTT	CASAMANEKLFF
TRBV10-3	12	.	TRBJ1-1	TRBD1	TGTGCCACCCAGGGGGCGGACACTGAAGCTTTCTTT	CATQGADTEAFF